These 16 T cell receptor beta chains originate from one sample sequenced in a study of cytomegalovirus exposure and HLA in healthy donors. Use of 60 Vbeta and 13 Jbeta primers characterized the PCR. Method: immunoSEQ multiplex PCR; TCRdb's copy keeps in-frame clones and lacks some. In the table there are 110,000 or so clones, roughly 80% of which are singletons. Sequenced material: PBMCs. The receptors stem from a man aged 25 to 40 in good health and CMV-seropositive.

The chain uses TRBV7-3 and TRBJ2-3; D possibly corresponds to TRBD2 (6 bases). The CDR3 spans 13 residues. Germline V gene sequence: CDR1 SGHTA, CDR2 FQGTGA. V lost 5 bases and J lost 5, with 11 bases in between. CDR3 sequence (DNA): TGTGCCAGCAGCCTTGGGGGGATAGATACGCAGTATTTT. Translated: CASSLGGIDTQYF.

The genes are TRBV13 and TRBJ2-2; no definite D call. Germline V gene lookup returns CDR1 PRHDT and CDR2 FYEKMQ (reference sequence). Trimming shortened V by 1 base and J by 1 base, and 4 bases separated the two germline ends. The CDR3 totals 14 residues. The CDR3 is CASSLDGNTGELFF. In nucleotides, the CDR3 is TGTGCCAGCAGCTTAGACGGGAACACCGGGGAGCTGTTTTTT.

This clone was recorded many times. The chain combines TRBV7-2 with TRBJ2-2, with D uncertain. The CDR3 is 14 residues long. Per germline, CDR1 SGHTA and CDR2 FQGNSA. V was cut by 2 bases and J by 6 bases, with 10 bases left in between. In DNA form, the CDR3 reads TGTGCCAGCAGCTTAATGGTTGGCCCCGGGGAGCTGTTTTTT. This sequence encodes CASSLMVGPGELFF.

CDR3 region: CASSRWDRFYEQYF. In DNA form, the CDR3 reads TGTGCCAGCAGCCGGTGGGACAGATTCTACGAGCAGTACTTC. The chain carries TRBV5-6 and TRBJ2-7; 7 nucleotides match TRBD1. V was clipped by 4 bases and J by 3 bases; unmatched bases: 7. The CDR3 extends over 14 amino acids. Germline V lookup: CDR1 SGHDT, CDR2 YYEEEE.

This chain connects TRBV7-3 to TRBJ1-1; D is ambiguous. V lost 0 bases, J lost 2 bases, and 10 bases lay in between. There are 15 residues in the CDR3. The germline V gene encodes CDR1 SGHTA and CDR2 FQGTGA. DNA of the CDR3: TGTGCCAGCAGCTTAACGTACGAGGCCAACACTGAAGCTTTCTTT. The encoded protein is CASSLTYEANTEAFF.

V gene TRBV18 combines with J gene TRBJ1-4; 7 bases are shared with TRBD1. V trimming: 3 bases; J trimming: 4 bases; junction bases outside the gene matches: 8. The CDR3 is 16 residues long. Germline V gene data show CDR1 as KGHSH and CDR2 as LQKENI. The CDR3 DNA reads as TGTGCCAGCTCACCCAATGGGACAGTAGTTAATGAAAAACTGTTTTTT. It encodes CASSPNGTVVNEKLFF.

V is TRBV6-5 and J is TRBJ1-4, with D perhaps matching TRBD1 (5 bases). Trimming shortened V by 6 bases and J by 7 bases, and 15 bases separated the two germline ends. Germline loops: CDR1 MNHEY, CDR2 SVGAGI. This CDR3 comprises 14 residues. This CDR3 reads CASRLDISSEKLFF. DNA of the CDR3: TGTGCCAGCAGGCTGGACATCTCGAGTGAAAAACTGTTTTTT.

In its sample, this clone was seen once. J is TRBJ2-7 and V is TRBV7-2; D perhaps matches TRBD2 (5 bases). The CDR3 covers 14 residues. Trimming stripped 4 bases from V and 4 bases from J, with 14 bases between. The germline CDR1 and CDR2 sequences are SGHTA and FQGNSA. CDR3 region: CASSSGRERYEQYF. The CDR3 DNA sequence: TGTGCCAGCAGCTCTGGAAGGGAGCGGTACGAGCAGTACTTC.

The J gene is TRBJ1-2, the V gene TRBV7-6; TRBD1 matches 7 bases. The V gene's germline CDR1 is SGHVS and CDR2 FNYEAQ. CDR3 length: 15 amino acids. V lost 5 bases and J lost 2; bases outside the gene matches: 8. The CDR3 here is CASSPSLGQNYGYTF. DNA for the CDR3: TGTGCCAGCAGCCCCAGCCTGGGACAGAACTATGGCTACACCTTC.

The chain links TRBV10-3 to TRBJ2-1; 11 bases match TRBD2. The CDR3 runs to 14 residues. Germline lookup yields CDR1 ENHRY and CDR2 SYGVKD. The V gene end was trimmed by 10 bases and the J gene end by 0 bases; junction bases not matched to a gene: 2. CDR3 sequence: CASGTSGSYNEQFF. The CDR3 bases are TGTGCCAGCGGGACTAGCGGCTCCTACAATGAGCAGTTCTTC.

This clone was counted only a few times. This chain joins TRBV29-1 and TRBJ1-2, with 11 bases that match TRBD1. This CDR3 is built from 15 residues. CDR1 is SQVTM and CDR2 is ANQGSEA in the germline V gene. Losses at the gene ends were 6 bases for V and 3 bases for J; bases not matched to a gene: 9. The CDR3 reads CSVDRGRIGDYGYTF. The DNA of the CDR3 is TGCAGCGTGGACAGGGGGCGGATAGGAGACTATGGCTACACCTTC.

This clone was seen only a few times. J is TRBJ2-2 and V is TRBV14; TRBD2 matches 8 bases. The V segment lost 4 bases and the J segment 8 bases; nucleotides outside the gene matches: 9. Looked up from germline, CDR1 is SGHDN and CDR2 is FVKESK. The length of the CDR3 is 15 residues. The CDR3 reads CASSRIGGALGELFF. In DNA, the CDR3 is TGTGCCAGCAGCCGCATCGGGGGGGCCTTAGGGGAGCTGTTTTTT.

The V gene is TRBV19, the J gene TRBJ2-3, with D uncertain. The CDR3 loop spans 13 amino acids. Germline CDR1 is LNHDA and CDR2 is SQIVND (reference sequence). V lost 4 bases to trimming and J lost 3 bases, with 8 bases between them. The CDR3 sequence: CASSTTRTDTQYF. The DNA for the CDR3 is TGTGCCAGTAGTACCACCCGGACAGATACGCAGTATTTT.

This chain uses TRBV28 with TRBJ1-4, with D possibly TRBD1 on 5 matching bases. Trimming cost V 6 bases and J 8 bases, with 13 bases left between them. Germline CDR1 is MDHEN and CDR2 is SYDVKM. This CDR3 comprises 13 residues. CDR3 bases: TGTGCCAGCAGCACCGGACAAGGAGAAAAACTGTTTTTT. It encodes CASSTGQGEKLFF.

The genes are TRBV27 and TRBJ1-6; D is perhaps TRBD1 (5 bases). The germline V and J ends were trimmed by 5 bases and 7 bases, with 18 bases remaining between them. CDR1 and CDR2 (germline): MNHEY, SMNVEV (reference sequence). The CDR3 is 16 amino acids. The CDR3 here is CASSLAGTAGNSPLHF. CDR3 in DNA: TGTGCCAGCAGTCTCGCCGGGACGGCGGGGAATTCACCCCTCCACTTT.

This sequence joins TRBV6-5 and TRBJ2-7; the match to TRBD1 covers 10 bases. V was pared by 8 bases and J by 2 bases, with 6 bases of the junction left unmatched. Germline CDR1 is MNHEY and CDR2 is SVGAGI. This CDR3 spans 14 amino acids. This chain's CDR3 is CASATGGVTYEQYF. CDR3 in DNA: TGTGCCAGCGCGACAGGGGGCGTTACCTACGAGCAGTACTTC.